The clone carrying this TCR beta chain turned up a few times. CDR1 and CDR2 (germline): SQVTM, ANQGSEA. Between the trimmed V and J ends, which lost 3 bases and 5 bases, there was a span of 13 bases. The CDR3 is made up of 14 amino acids. The data were taken from a study of human T cells and chemical hapten exposure. The overall study: An approximately 2 cm by approximately 2 cm inner upper arm patch received 2% DPC for sensitization. Diphenylcyclopropenone doses were given weekly to the scalps of patients across the roughly 22-week study.

Time point denoted: patch test 1, 2 weeks after DPC sensitization. This sample's treatment: therapeutic diphenylcyclopropenone sensitization with weekly scalp DPC. Blood, whole and unfractionated, served as the source for total RNA extraction. TCRdb re-derived calls from the RACE reads in MiXCR, one entry per CDR3 protein. Of about 100,000 distinct CDR3 sequences listed, more than 9.5% are singletons. The sequence was collected from a woman in her forties with alopecia areata. Some clones in this sample may be carry-over from other donors' samples. This specimen consisted of whole blood, obtained in connection with sensitization to the hapten diphenylcyclopropenone (DPC). The chain uses TRBV29-1 and TRBJ2-2; D gene unclear. CDR3 protein: CSVEGPRRTGELFF. CDR3 nucleotides: TGCAGCGTTGAGGGCCCGAGGCGGACCGGGGAGCTGTTTTTT.